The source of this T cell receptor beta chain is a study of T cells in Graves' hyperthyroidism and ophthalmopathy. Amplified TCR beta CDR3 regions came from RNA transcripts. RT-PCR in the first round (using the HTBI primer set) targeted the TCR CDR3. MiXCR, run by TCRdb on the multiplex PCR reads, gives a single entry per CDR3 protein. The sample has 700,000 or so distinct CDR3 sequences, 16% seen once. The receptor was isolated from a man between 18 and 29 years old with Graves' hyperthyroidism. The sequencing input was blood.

CDR3 sequence reads: CASSSSGTQPQHF. CDR3 nucleotide sequence: TGTGCCAGCAGTTCCTCTGGGACCCAGCCCCAGCATTTT. J is TRBJ1-5 and V is TRBV28, with D possibly matching TRBD1 (5 bases). The CDR3 loop spans 13 amino acids. V was pared by 4 bases and J by 7 bases, with 11 bases between. Looked up from germline, CDR1 is MDHEN and CDR2 is SYDVKM.